This T cell receptor (beta chain) was captured in a study of Graves' ophthalmopathy and Graves' hyperthyroidism. Study-level points and caveats: In predicting ophthalmopathy progression, the model reached 70.59% sensitivity and roughly 74% specificity.

The V segment lost 4 bases and the J segment 3 bases; nucleotides outside the gene matches: 6. Germline V gene sequence: CDR1 SGHVS, CDR2 FQNEAQ. The CDR3 is made up of 16 amino acids. This clonotype was found many times. No antigen is known for it. For repertoire sequencing, the TCR beta CDR3 regions were amplified from RNA transcripts. In the first round, RT-PCR was carried out with HTBI primers, and a multiplex PCR formed the second round. TCRdb passed the multiplex PCR reads through MiXCR, listing each CDR3 protein once. Here the sample spans 200,000 to 250,000 distinct CDR3 sequences, roughly a fifth being singletons.

Sequenced material: peripheral blood. The chain couples TRBV7-8 to TRBJ2-7; 13 bases match TRBD2. The TCR comes from a woman aged 50 to 60 with Graves' ophthalmopathy. The CDR3 DNA reads as TGTGCCAGCAGCTCCTGGACTAGCGGGGGCCACTACGAGCAGTACTTC. It codes for CASSSWTSGGHYEQYF.